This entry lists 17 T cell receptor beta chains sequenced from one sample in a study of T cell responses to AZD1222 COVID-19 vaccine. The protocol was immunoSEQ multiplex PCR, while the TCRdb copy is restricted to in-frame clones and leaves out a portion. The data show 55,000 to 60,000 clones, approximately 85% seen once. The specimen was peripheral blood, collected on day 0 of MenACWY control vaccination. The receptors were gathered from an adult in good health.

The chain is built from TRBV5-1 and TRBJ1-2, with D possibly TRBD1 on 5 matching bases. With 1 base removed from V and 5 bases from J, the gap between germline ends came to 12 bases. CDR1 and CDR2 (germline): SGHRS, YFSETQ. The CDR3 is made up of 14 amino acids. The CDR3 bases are TGCGCCAGCAGCTTGTCTTTAGGGGATTATGGCTACACCTTC. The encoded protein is CASSLSLGDYGYTF.

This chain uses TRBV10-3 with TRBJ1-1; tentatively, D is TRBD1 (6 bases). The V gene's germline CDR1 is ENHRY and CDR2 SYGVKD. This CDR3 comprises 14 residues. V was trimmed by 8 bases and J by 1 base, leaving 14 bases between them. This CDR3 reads CAIGHRDENTEAFF. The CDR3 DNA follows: TGTGCCATCGGCCACAGGGACGAGAACACTGAAGCTTTCTTT.

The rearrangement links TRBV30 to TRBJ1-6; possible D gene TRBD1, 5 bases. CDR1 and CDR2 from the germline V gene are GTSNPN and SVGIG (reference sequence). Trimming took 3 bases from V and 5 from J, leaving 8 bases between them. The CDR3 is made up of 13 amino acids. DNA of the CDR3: TGTGCCTGGAGCGGAGGGGATAATTCACCCCTCCACTTT. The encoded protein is CAWSGGDNSPLHF.

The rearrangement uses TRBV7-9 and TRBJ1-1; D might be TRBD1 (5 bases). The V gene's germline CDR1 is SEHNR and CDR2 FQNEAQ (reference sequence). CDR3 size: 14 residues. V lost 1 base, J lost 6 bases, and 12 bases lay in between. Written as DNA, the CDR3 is TGTGCCAGCAGCTTAGACAGGCGAACGGCTGAAGCTTTCTTT. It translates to CASSLDRRTAEAFF.

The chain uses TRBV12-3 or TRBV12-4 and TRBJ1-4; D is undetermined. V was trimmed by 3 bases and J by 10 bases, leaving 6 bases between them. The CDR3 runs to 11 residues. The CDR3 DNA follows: TGTGCCAGCAGTTTTATGGGAAAACTGTTTTTT. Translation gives CASSFMGKLFF.

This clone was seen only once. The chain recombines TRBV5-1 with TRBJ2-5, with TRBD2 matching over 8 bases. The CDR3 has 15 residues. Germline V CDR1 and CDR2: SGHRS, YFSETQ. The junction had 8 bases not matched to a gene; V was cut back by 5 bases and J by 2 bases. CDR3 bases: TGCGCCAGCAGAAAAAGCGGGAGAAGTCAAGAGACCCAGTACTTC. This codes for CASRKSGRSQETQYF. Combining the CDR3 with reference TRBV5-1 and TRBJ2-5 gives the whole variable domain KAGVTQTPRYLIKTRGQQVTLSCSPISGHRSVSWYQQTPGQGLQFLFEYFSETQRNKGNFPGRFSGRQFSNSRSEMNVSTLELGDSALYLCASRKSGRSQETQYFGPGTRLLVL.

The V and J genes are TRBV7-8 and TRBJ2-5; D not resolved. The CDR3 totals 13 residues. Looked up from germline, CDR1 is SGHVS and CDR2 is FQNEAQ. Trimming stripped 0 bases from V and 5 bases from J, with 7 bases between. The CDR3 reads CASSLASGETQYF. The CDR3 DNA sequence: TGTGCCAGCAGCTTAGCTAGTGGGGAGACCCAGTACTTC.

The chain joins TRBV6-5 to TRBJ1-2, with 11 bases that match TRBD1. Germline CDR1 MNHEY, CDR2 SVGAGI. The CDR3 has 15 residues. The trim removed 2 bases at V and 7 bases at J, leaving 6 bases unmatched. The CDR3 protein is CASSYQGTGGGGYTF. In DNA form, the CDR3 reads TGTGCCAGCAGTTACCAGGGGACAGGGGGAGGTGGCTACACCTTC.

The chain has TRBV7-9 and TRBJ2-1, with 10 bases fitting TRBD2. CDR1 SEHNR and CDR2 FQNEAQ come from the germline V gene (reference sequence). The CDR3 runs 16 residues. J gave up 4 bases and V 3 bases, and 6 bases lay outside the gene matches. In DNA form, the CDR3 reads TGTGCCAGCAGCTTGGACCTAGCGGGAGCTTACAATGAGCAGTTCTTC. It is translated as CASSLDLAGAYNEQFF.

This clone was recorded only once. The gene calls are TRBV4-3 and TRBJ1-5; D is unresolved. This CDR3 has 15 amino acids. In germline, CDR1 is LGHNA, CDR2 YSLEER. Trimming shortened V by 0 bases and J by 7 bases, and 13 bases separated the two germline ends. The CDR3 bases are TGCGCCAGCAGCCAAGAGACTAGGTCGGAGCAGCCCCAGCATTTT. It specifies CASSQETRSEQPQHF.

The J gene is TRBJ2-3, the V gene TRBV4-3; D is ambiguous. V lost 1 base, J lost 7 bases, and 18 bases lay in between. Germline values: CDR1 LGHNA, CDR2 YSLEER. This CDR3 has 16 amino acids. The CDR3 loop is CASSQVTENPQNTQYF. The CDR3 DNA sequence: TGCGCCAGCAGCCAAGTGACGGAAAACCCTCAGAATACGCAGTATTTT.

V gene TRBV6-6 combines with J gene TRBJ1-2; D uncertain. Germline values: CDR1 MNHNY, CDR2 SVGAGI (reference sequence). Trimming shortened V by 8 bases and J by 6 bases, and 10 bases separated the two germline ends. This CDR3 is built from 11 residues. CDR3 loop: CASGWRHGYTF. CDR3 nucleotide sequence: TGTGCCAGCGGGTGGAGACATGGCTACACCTTC.

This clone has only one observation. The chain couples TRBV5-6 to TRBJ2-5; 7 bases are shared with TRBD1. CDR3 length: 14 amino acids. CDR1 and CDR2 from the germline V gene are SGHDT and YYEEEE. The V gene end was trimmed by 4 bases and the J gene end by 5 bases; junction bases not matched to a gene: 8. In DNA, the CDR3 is TGTGCCAGCAGCGGAAAGACAGGGCATGAGACCCAGTACTTC. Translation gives CASSGKTGHETQYF.

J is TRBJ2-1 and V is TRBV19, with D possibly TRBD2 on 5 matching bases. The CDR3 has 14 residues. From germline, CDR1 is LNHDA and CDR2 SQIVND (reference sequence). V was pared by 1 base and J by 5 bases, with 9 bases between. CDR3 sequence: CASSIAGIHNEQFF. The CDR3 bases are TGTGCCAGTAGTATAGCGGGAATCCACAATGAGCAGTTCTTC.

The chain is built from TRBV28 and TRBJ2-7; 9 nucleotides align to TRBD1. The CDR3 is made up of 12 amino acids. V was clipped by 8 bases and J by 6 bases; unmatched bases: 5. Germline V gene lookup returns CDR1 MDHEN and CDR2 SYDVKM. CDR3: CASRDRVSEQYF. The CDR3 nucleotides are TGTGCCAGCCGGGACAGGGTGAGCGAGCAGTACTTC.

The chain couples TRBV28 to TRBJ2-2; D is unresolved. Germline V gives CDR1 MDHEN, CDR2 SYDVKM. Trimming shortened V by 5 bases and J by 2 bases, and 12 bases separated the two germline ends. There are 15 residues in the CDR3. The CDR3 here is CASSKGGENTGELFF. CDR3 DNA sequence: TGTGCCAGCAGTAAGGGCGGTGAAAACACCGGGGAGCTGTTTTTT.

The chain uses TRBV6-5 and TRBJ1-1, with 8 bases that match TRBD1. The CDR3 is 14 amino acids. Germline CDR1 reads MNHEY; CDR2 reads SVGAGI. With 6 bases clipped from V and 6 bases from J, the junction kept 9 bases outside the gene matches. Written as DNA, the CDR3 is TGTGCCAGCAGCCAACAGGGGGTTCGGTCTGAAGCTTTCTTT. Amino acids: CASSQQGVRSEAFF.